The TCR beta chain described here comes from a study of shared clonotypes between healthy human individuals. At the level of the study: Three CD4 naive, three CD4 memory, two CD8 naive and one CD8 memory plate were used per donor.

General observations from the study: Depth was large, yet rarefaction showed that sorted-subset sequencing was incomplete. It was the non-shared clonotypes that had lower generation probabilities than clonotypes shared by all four donors.

Some clones are missing from TCRdb's copy, which holds only in-frame ones; the method was immunoSEQ multiplex PCR. The sample yields roughly 1,000,000 clones, 70% to 80% seen once. A remark on this clone: The antigen is unknown. The same CDR3 can be traced to other DNA sequences in this sample.

In germline, CDR1 is SGHRS, CDR2 YFSETQ. The CDR3 contains 13 residues. V gave up 4 bases and J gave up 2 bases, with 9 bases separating them. The sample was memory CD4+ T cells from PBMCs. Subset specified: CD45RA-negative fraction. This chain links TRBV5-1 with TRBJ2-5; D might be TRBD1 or TRBD2, each matching 5 bases. The receptor was isolated from a man younger than 30 in good health. Some clones in this sample may be carry-over from other donors' samples. CDR3 bases: TGCGCCAGCAGCGGGGGAGCTCAAGAGACCCAGTACTTC. This translates into CASSGGAQETQYF.